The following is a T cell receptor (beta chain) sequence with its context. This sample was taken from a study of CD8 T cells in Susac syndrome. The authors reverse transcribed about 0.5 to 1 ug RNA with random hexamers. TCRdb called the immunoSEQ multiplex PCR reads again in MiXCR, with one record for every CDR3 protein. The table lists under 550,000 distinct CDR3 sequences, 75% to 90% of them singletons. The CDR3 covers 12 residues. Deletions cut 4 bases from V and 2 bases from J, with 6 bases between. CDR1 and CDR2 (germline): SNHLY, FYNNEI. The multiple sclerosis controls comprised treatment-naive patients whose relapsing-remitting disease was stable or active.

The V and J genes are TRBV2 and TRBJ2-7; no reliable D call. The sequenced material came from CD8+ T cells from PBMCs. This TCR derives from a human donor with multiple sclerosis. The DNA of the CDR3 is TGTGCCAGCAGTGGGAACCCCTACGAGCAGTACTTC. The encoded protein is CASSGNPYEQYF. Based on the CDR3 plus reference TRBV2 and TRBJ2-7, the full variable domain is EPEVTQTPSHQVTQMGQEVILRCVPISNHLYFYWYRQILGQKVEFLVSFYNNEISEKSEIFDDQFSVERPDGSNFTLKIRSTKLEDSAMYFCASSGNPYEQYFGPGTRLTVT.